This T cell receptor (beta chain) was identified during a study of blood T cell repertoires in COVID-19. Study-level background: PBMCs, B-cell-depleted T cells, or T cells provided the cDNA or gDNA that made up the material.

How the authors handled the data: Reference gene primer amplification in the assay estimated nucleated cell counts. Measured with immunoSEQ multiplex PCR; TCRdb has only the in-frame clones, and not every one. The V and J calls and the clone size are those of that table, but D and trimming were determined from the DNA. The table lists more than 90,000 clones, 80% to 90% of them singletons. CDR3 length: 11 amino acids. Germline V gene data show CDR1 as MNHEY and CDR2 as SVGAGI. Trimming took off 5 bases at V and 8 bases at J, with 7 bases between the two ends. This TCR came from a woman in her twenties or thirties with acute or convalescent COVID-19. The rearrangement joins TRBV6-5 to TRBJ1-3, with D unclear. The material sequenced was peripheral blood. CDR3 loop: CASSLDYTIYF. CDR3 DNA: TGTGCCAGCAGTCTCGACTACACCATATATTTT.